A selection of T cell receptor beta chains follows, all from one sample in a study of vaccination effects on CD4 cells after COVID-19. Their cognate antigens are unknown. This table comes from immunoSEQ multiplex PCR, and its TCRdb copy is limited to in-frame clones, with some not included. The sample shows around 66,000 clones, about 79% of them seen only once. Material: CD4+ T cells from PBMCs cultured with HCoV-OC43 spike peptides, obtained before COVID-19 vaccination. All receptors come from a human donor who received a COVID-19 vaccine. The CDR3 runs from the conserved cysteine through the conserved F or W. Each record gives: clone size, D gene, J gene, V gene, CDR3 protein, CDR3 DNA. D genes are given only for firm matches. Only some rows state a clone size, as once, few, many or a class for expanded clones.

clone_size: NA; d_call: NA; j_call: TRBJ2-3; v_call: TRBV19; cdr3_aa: CASSIQAGVTDTQYF; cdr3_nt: TGTGCCAGTAGTATCCAGGCCGGGGTCACAGATACGCAGTATTTT
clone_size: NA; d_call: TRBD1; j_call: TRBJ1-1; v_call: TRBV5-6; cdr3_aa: CASSLAQGHTEAFF; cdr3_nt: TGTGCCAGCAGCTTGGCACAGGGGCACACTGAAGCTTTCTTT
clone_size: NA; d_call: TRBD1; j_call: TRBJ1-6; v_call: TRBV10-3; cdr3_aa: CAISGTGSSYNSPLHF; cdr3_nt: TGTGCCATCAGTGGGACAGGGAGCTCCTATAATTCACCCCTCCACTTT
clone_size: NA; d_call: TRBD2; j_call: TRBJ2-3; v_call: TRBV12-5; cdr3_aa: CASGLGLAGDTQYF; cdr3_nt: TGTGCTAGTGGTTTGGGGCTAGCGGGGGATACGCAGTATTTT
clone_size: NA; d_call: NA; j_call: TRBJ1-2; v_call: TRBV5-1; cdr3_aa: CASSLTGTDYGYTF; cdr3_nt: TGCGCCAGCAGCTTGACAGGGACGGACTATGGCTACACCTTC
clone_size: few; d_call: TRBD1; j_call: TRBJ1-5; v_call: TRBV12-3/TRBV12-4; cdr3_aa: CASKTGGDQPQHF; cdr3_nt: TGTGCCAGCAAAACAGGGGGTGATCAGCCCCAGCATTTT
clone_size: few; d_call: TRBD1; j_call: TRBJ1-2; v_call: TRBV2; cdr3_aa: CASSRDRATGYTF; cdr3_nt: TGTGCCAGCAGTAGGGACAGGGCGACCGGCTACACCTTC
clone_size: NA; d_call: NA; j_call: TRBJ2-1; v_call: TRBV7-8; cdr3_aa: CASSRSSNEQFF; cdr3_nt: TGTGCCAGCAGCCGGAGTAGCAATGAGCAGTTCTTC
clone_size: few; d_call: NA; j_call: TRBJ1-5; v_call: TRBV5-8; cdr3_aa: CASSLTGFQPQHF; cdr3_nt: TGTGCCAGCAGCTTGACAGGGTTTCAGCCCCAGCATTTT
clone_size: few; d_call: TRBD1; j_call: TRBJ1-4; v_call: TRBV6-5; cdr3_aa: CASSRDRGEKLFF; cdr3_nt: TGTGCCAGCTCCCGGGACAGGGGTGAAAAACTGTTTTTT
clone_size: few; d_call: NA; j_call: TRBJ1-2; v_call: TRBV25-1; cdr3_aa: CASSEIANYGYTF; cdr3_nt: TGTGCCAGCAGTGAGATAGCTAACTATGGCTACACCTTC
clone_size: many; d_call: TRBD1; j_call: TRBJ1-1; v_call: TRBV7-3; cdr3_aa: CASSFDRGEAFF; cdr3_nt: TGTGCCAGCAGCTTCGACAGGGGTGAAGCTTTCTTT
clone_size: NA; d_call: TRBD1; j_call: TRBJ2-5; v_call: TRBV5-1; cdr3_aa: CASSVTGGETQYF; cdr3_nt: TGCGCCAGCAGCGTGACAGGGGGGGAGACCCAGTACTTC
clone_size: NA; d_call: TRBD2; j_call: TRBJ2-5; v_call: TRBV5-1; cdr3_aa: CASSLSGGQETQYF; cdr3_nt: TGCGCCAGCAGCTTGAGCGGGGGGCAAGAGACCCAGTACTTC
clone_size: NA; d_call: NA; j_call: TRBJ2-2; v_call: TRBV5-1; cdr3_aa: CASSLEVGGGTGELFF; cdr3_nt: TGCGCCAGCAGCTTGGAAGTAGGAGGGGGCACCGGGGAGCTGTTTTTT
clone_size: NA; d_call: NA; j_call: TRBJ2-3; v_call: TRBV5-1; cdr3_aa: CASSLDPRGGGTDTQYF; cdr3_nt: TGCGCCAGCAGCTTGGATCCCCGAGGCGGGGGCACAGATACGCAGTATTTT
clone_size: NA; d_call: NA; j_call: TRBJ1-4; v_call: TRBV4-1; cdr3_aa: CASSQMVQGWEKLFF; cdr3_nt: TGCGCCAGCAGCCAAATGGTCCAGGGGTGGGAAAAACTGTTTTTT
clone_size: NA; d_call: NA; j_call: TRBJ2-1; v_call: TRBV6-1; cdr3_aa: CASSEIGWNEQFF; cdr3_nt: TGTGCCAGCAGTGAAATTGGATGGAATGAGCAGTTCTTC
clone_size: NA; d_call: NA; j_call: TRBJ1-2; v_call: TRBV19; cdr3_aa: CASSTLQVTASYGYTF; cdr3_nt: TGTGCCAGTAGTACCTTACAGGTTACGGCGAGCTATGGCTACACCTTC